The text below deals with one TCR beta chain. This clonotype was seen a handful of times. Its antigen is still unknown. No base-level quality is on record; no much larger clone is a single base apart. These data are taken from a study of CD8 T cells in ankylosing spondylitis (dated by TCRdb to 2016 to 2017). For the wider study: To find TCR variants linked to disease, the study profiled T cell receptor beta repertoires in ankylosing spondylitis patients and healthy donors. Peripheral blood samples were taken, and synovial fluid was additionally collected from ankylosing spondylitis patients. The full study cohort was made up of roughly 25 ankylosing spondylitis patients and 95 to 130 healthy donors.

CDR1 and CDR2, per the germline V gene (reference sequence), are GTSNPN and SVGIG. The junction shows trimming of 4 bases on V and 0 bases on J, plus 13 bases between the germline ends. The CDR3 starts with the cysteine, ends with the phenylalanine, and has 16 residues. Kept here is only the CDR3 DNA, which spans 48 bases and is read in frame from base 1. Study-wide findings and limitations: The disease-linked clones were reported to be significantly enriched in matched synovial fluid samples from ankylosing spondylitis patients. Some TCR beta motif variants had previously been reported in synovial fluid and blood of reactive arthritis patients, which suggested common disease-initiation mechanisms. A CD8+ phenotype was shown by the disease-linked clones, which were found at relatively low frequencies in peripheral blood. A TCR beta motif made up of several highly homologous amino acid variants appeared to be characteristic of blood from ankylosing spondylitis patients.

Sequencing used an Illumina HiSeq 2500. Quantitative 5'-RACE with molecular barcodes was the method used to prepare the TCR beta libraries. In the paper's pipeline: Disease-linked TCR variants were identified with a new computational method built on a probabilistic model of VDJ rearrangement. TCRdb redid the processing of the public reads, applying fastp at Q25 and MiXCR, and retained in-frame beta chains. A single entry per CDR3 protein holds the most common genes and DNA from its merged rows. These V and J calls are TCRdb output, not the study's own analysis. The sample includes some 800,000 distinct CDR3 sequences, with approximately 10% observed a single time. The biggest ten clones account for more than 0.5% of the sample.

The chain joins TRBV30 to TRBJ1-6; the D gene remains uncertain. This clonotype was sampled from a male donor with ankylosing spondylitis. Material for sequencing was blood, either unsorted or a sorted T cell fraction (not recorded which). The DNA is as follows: TGTGCCTGGAAGACGCCAGGTCCCTCCTATAATTCACCCCTCCACTTT. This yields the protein CAWKTPGPSYNSPLHF.